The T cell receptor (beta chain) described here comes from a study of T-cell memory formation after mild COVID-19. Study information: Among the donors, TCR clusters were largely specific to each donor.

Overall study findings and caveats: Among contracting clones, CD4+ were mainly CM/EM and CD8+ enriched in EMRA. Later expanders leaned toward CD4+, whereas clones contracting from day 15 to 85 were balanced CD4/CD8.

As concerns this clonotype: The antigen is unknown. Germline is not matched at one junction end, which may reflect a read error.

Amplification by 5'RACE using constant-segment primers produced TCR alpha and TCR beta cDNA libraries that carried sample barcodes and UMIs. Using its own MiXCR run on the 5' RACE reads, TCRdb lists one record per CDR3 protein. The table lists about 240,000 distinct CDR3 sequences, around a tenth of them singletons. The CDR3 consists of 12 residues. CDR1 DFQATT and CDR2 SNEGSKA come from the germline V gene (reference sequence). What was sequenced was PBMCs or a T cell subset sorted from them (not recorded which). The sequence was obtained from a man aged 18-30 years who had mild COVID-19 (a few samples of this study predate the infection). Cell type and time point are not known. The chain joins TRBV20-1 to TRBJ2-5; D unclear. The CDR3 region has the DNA TGCAGTGCTCCGCCCGACTTAGAGACACAGTACTTC. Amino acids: CSAPPDLETQYF.